These 8 T cell receptor beta chains were sequenced from one sample in a study of blood T cell repertoires in COVID-19. Measured with immunoSEQ multiplex PCR; TCRdb has only the in-frame clones, and not every one. The data contain some 110,000 clones, 82% of them singletons. The sample comprised peripheral blood. Every receptor here comes from a man aged 70 or older with acute or convalescent COVID-19.

The chain employs TRBV5-1 and TRBJ1-6; no firm D call. The CDR3 has 15 residues. Germline CDR1 reads SGHRS; CDR2 reads YFSETQ. Between the trimmed V and J ends, which lost 0 bases and 8 bases, there was a span of 12 bases. Here the CDR3 DNA reads TGCGCCAGCAGCTTGGGAGGGAAGTCAGATTCACCCCTCCACTTT. This codes for CASSLGGKSDSPLHF.

V usage is TRBV5-1 and J usage is TRBJ2-1; 7 nucleotides match TRBD2. Trimming removed 2 bases from V and 5 bases from J; junction bases left unmatched: 13. This CDR3 contains 17 residues. CDR1 and CDR2 from the germline V gene are SGHRS and YFSETQ. CDR3 DNA sequence: TGCGCCAGCAGCTTACGTTTAGCGGGCCTGAGGGACAATGAGCAGTTCTTC. Translated, it gives CASSLRLAGLRDNEQFF.

This chain connects TRBV28 to TRBJ1-5; D is undetermined. The length of the CDR3 is 14 residues. Between the trimmed V and J ends, which lost 1 base and 6 bases, there was a span of 10 bases. From germline, CDR1 is MDHEN and CDR2 SYDVKM. The CDR3: CASSLSQSGQPQHF. In DNA form, the CDR3 reads TGTGCCAGCAGTTTATCTCAGTCAGGTCAGCCCCAGCATTTT.

CDR3 in amino acids: CASSFYSRSAVTTNEKLFF. The CDR3 DNA follows: TGTGCCAGCAGCTTCTACAGTAGATCAGCTGTCACAACTAATGAAAAACTGTTTTTT. The chain employs TRBV11-2 and TRBJ1-4, with unresolved D. From germline, CDR1 is SGHAT and CDR2 FQNNGV. V lost 3 bases to trimming and J lost 0 bases, with 20 bases between them. The CDR3 spans 19 residues.

The CDR3 here is CASSPYRGSSGNTIYF. The CDR3 nucleotides read TGTGCCAGCAGCCCTTACAGGGGAAGCTCTGGAAACACCATATATTTT. The rearrangement uses TRBV3-1 (or the pseudogene TRBV3-2) and TRBJ1-3, with 7 bases that match TRBD1. V lost 4 bases to trimming and J lost 0 bases; unmatched junction nucleotides: 6. Germline lookup yields CDR1 LGHDT and CDR2 YNNKEL (reference sequence). The CDR3 spans 16 residues.

This chain uses TRBV11-3 with TRBJ1-2; the match to TRBD1 covers 9 bases. CDR1 is SGHNT, CDR2 YENEEA, per germline. CDR3 length: 16 amino acids. V shed 5 bases, J shed 4 bases, and the junction held 11 bases outside the gene matches. CDR3 bases: TGTGCCAGCAGCCGTTTGAGCTTACAGGGGGCCTATGGCTACACCTTC. Its protein is CASSRLSLQGAYGYTF.

This chain joins TRBV28 and TRBJ2-1; D is ambiguous. This CDR3 has 15 amino acids. Trimming pared 5 bases from V and 9 bases from J, leaving 20 bases between. The germline CDR1 and CDR2 sequences are MDHEN and SYDVKM. CDR3 protein: CASSGSGGSLLEQFF. CDR3 DNA sequence: TGTGCCAGCAGTGGCTCCGGCGGTAGTCTGCTTGAGCAGTTCTTC.

This clone was seen a few times. The genes are TRBV6-1 and TRBJ1-1; D gene unclear. The germline V and J ends were trimmed by 1 base and 11 bases, with 17 bases remaining between them. The CDR3 sequence is 14 residues long. CDR1 and CDR2 (germline): MNHNS, SASEGT. The CDR3 DNA sequence: TGTGCCAGCAGTGAAGAGGAGCCGGGCCGGAGGGCTTTCTTT. Its translation is CASSEEEPGRRAFF.